The clone carrying this TCR beta chain has only a few counts. Antigen specificity is unknown. This specimen comes from a study of vaccination effects on CD4 cells after COVID-19. Points from the study as a whole: The study found marked clonal contraction of infection- and vaccine-induced clones late after vaccination.

Sequencing used immunoSEQ multiplex PCR; TCRdb keeps in-frame clones, though not all of them. This sample yields under 80,000 clones, of which roughly 73% are seen a single time; less than 1.5% belongs to the top ten. After expansion with viral peptide pools in the ViraFEST assay, antigen-specific CD4+ T cells were sequenced. Isolating CD4+ T cells followed roughly ten days of culture. Two-dose vaccination with either BNT162b2 or mRNA-1273 was given to the participants. Nucleocapsid antibody tests were negative, and the vaccine recipients had no prior SARS-CoV-2 infection. CDR3 length: 14 amino acids. CDR1 is MDHEN and CDR2 is SYDVKM in the germline V gene. V lost 7 bases, J lost 0 bases, and 3 bases stayed unmatched.

The specimen was CD4+ T cells from PBMCs cultured with HCoV-229E spike peptides, collected after COVID-19 vaccination. The V call is TRBV28, the J call TRBJ1-5; TRBD1 matches at 7 bases. This clonotype was obtained from a human donor who received a COVID-19 vaccine. The CDR3 nucleotides read TGTGCCAGCACTACAGGGGTTAGCAATCAGCCCCAGCATTTT. It specifies CASTTGVSNQPQHF.